The 9 T cell receptor beta chains presented below share a single source sample, sequenced in a study of PD-L1 blockade in urothelial cancer. Measured with immunoSEQ multiplex PCR; TCRdb has only the in-frame clones, and not every one. Counted here are tens of thousands of clones, around 88% occurring once; the ten biggest clones make up approximately 15%. Documented time point: pretreatment peripheral blood. The material was PBMCs, obtained around atezolizumab (anti-PD-L1) treatment. All receptors come from a man aged 55 to 69 with urothelial cancer.

The chain uses TRBV28 and TRBJ1-4, with D perhaps TRBD1 (6 bases). Germline CDR1 MDHEN, CDR2 SYDVKM. This CDR3 spans 13 amino acids. V lost 7 bases to trimming and J lost 6 bases, with 12 bases between them. CDR3 amino acids: CASNLRGYEKLFF. The CDR3 coding sequence is TGTGCCAGCAATCTAAGGGGGTATGAAAAACTGTTTTTT.

The J gene is TRBJ2-7, the V gene TRBV14, with D possibly being TRBD1 (5 bases). Germline-derived CDR1 and CDR2 are SGHDN and FVKESK. This CDR3 region has 16 residues. The V end lost 0 bases, the J end lost 0 bases, and 12 bases lay between the germline ends. In DNA, the CDR3 is TGTGCCAGCAGCCAAGAATGGCAGGGCAGCTCCTACGAGCAGTACTTC. It yields the protein CASSQEWQGSSYEQYF. The entire variable domain, with the rest obtained from reference TRBV14 and TRBJ2-7, is as follows: EAGVTQFPSHSVIEKGQTVTLRCDPISGHDNLYWYRRVMGKEIKFLLHFVKESKQDESGMPNNRFLAERTGGTYSTLKVQPAELEDSGVYFCASSQEWQGSSYEQYFGPGTRLTVT.

The table lists this clone with a few counts. The rearrangement uses TRBV7-9 and TRBJ1-5, with D perhaps TRBD1 (5 bases). V lost 2 bases and J 3 bases, leaving 8 bases between the germline ends. This CDR3 has 14 amino acids. CDR1 and CDR2 (germline): SEHNR, FQNEAQ (reference sequence). This CDR3 reads CASSLTGNNQPQHF. CDR3 DNA: TGTGCCAGCAGCTTAACAGGAAACAATCAGCCCCAGCATTTT.

This rearrangement joins TRBV4-2 to TRBJ2-3, with 7 bases lining up with TRBD2. There are 18 residues in the CDR3. V shed 1 base, J shed 1 base, and the junction held 11 bases outside the gene matches. The germline V gene encodes CDR1 LGHNA and CDR2 YNFKEQ. In nucleotides, the CDR3 is TGTGCCAGCAGCCAAGGAAGTAGGCAGCGGGGAGGCACAGATACGCAGTATTTT. It is translated as CASSQGSRQRGGTDTQYF.

This clone appeared many times. The chain combines TRBV11-2 with TRBJ1-1; D might be TRBD1 (6 bases). V dropped 4 bases and J dropped 0 bases, with 12 bases sitting between them. The germline V gene encodes CDR1 SGHAT and CDR2 FQNNGV. This CDR3 has 15 residues. The CDR3 DNA follows: TGTGCCAGCAGCTCCAGGGGAGCGGTGAACACTGAAGCTTTCTTT. It encodes CASSSRGAVNTEAFF.

The rearrangement links TRBV2 to TRBJ2-3, with TRBD2 identical over 8 bases. The CDR3 runs to 15 residues. V shed 3 bases, J shed 1 base, and the junction held 3 bases outside the gene matches. CDR1 and CDR2 from the germline V gene are SNHLY and FYNNEI. CDR3 protein: CASSDQAGGTDTQYF. The CDR3 DNA sequence: TGTGCCAGCAGTGACCAAGCGGGGGGCACAGATACGCAGTATTTT.

The rearrangement links TRBV19 to TRBJ2-5; D is possibly TRBD2 (6 bases). CDR1 is LNHDA and CDR2 is SQIVND in the germline V gene (reference sequence). The CDR3 is made up of 15 amino acids. The V end was cut by 5 bases, the J end by 5 bases, with 18 bases between. The CDR3 region is CASSPTGLRVETQYF. In DNA, the CDR3 is TGTGCCAGTAGTCCCACGGGACTGCGAGTGGAGACCCAGTACTTC.

The chain combines TRBV27 with TRBJ2-5; 9 bases align to TRBD1. CDR1 and CDR2 from the germline V gene are MNHEY and SMNVEV (reference sequence). The CDR3 covers 14 residues. J gave up 4 bases and V 5 bases, and 5 bases lay outside the gene matches. This CDR3 is CASSLPGQGETQYF. CDR3 in DNA: TGTGCCAGCAGTCTGCCGGGACAGGGAGAGACCCAGTACTTC.

The chain has TRBV19 and TRBJ2-5; 11 nucleotides agree with TRBD2. J lost 5 bases, V lost 4 bases, and 9 bases had no gene match. Germline CDR1 LNHDA, CDR2 SQIVND (reference sequence). This CDR3 contains 16 residues. The CDR3, as DNA: TGTGCCAGTAGTACAACCACTAGCGGGGGTGAGGAGACCCAGTACTTC. As protein: CASSTTTSGGEETQYF.